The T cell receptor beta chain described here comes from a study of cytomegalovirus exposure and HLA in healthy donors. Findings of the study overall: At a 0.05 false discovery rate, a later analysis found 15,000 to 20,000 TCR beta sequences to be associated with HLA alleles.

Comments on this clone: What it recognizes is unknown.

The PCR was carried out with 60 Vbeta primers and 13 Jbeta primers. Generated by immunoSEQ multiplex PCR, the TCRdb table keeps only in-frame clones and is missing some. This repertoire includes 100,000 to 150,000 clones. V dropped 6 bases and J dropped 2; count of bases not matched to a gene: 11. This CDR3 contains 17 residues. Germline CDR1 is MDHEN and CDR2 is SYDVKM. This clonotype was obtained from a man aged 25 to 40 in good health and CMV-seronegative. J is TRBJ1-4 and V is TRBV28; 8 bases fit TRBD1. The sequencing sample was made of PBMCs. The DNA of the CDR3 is TGTGCCAGCAGCCCACCACTGGGACAGGACACTAATGAAAAACTGTTTTTT. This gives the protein CASSPPLGQDTNEKLFF.